One sample yielded the 4 T cell receptor beta chains listed below, sequenced in a study of STAT3 mutations in large granular lymphocyte leukemia. General study points: Every T-LGLL patient had at least one immunodominant TCRbeta clonotype.

The method was immunoSEQ multiplex PCR; TCRdb's version includes in-frame clones alone and lacks a portion of them. The data show roughly 11,000 clones, roughly 85% seen once. No antigen has been identified for these receptors. What was sequenced was peripheral blood mononuclear cells. The source is an older man with T-cell large granular lymphocyte leukemia. Some clones in this sample may be carry-over from other donors' samples.

The V and J genes are TRBV27 and TRBJ2-1, with unresolved D. The germline V gene has CDR1 MNHEY and CDR2 SMNVEV (reference sequence). The CDR3 sequence is 15 residues long. The V and J ends lost 3 bases and 8 bases respectively, with 17 bases between them. The CDR3 is CASSFTPRHQDEQFF. CDR3 DNA sequence: TGTGCCAGCAGTTTTACTCCCCGGCATCAGGATGAGCAGTTCTTC.

The chain recombines TRBV14 with TRBJ2-7, with D uncertain. V was clipped by 1 base and J by 2 bases, with 12 bases between them. Germline V lookup: CDR1 SGHDN, CDR2 FVKESK. The CDR3 is 15 residues long. The CDR3 protein is CASSQGPLRPYEQYF. In DNA, the CDR3 is TGTGCCAGCAGCCAAGGACCCCTTAGGCCCTACGAGCAGTACTTC.

The V call is TRBV7-9, the J call TRBJ1-2, with a weak D call TRBD1 (5 bases). The CDR3 extends over 14 amino acids. V lost 3 bases to trimming and J lost 5 bases, with 13 bases between them. Germline CDR1 is SEHNR and CDR2 is FQNEAQ (reference sequence). For the CDR3, the DNA is TGTGCCAGCAGCTTCAGTGGGGGGGGGTATGGCTACACCTTC. Translated: CASSFSGGGYGYTF.

The chain uses TRBV7-9 and TRBJ2-5; 7 positions agree with TRBD2. Germline assignment: CDR1 SEHNR and CDR2 FQNEAQ (reference sequence). V lost 1 base, J lost 0 bases, and 8 bases stayed unmatched. The CDR3 loop spans 17 amino acids. The CDR3 DNA reads as TGTGCCAGCAGCTTAGAGTTACTAGCGAATAACCAAGAGACCCAGTACTTC. Its translation is CASSLELLANNQETQYF.